This TCR beta chain was captured in a study of OX40 agonist ivuxolimab in advanced cancers. Study details: Partial responses occurred in three patients (one hepatocellular carcinoma, two cutaneous melanoma).

The table came from immunoSEQ multiplex PCR; TCRdb's copy has only in-frame clones and leaves some out. Of around 26,000 clones in the sample, just over 90% were seen once. The CDR3 is 13 amino acids. Looked up from germline, CDR1 is MDHEN and CDR2 is SYDVKM. Trimming left V 6 bases short and J 3 bases short, with 12 bases between. This material consisted of CD4+ or CD8+ T cells sorted from blood, taken in a trial of the OX40 agonist ivuxolimab. V gene TRBV28 combines with J gene TRBJ2-7, with D unclear. This receptor was identified in an adult with an advanced solid tumor such as melanoma, head and neck, liver or kidney cancer. The CDR3 DNA reads TGTGCCAGCAGCCCCCGCAACCACTACGAGCAGTACTTC. Residues: CASSPRNHYEQYF.